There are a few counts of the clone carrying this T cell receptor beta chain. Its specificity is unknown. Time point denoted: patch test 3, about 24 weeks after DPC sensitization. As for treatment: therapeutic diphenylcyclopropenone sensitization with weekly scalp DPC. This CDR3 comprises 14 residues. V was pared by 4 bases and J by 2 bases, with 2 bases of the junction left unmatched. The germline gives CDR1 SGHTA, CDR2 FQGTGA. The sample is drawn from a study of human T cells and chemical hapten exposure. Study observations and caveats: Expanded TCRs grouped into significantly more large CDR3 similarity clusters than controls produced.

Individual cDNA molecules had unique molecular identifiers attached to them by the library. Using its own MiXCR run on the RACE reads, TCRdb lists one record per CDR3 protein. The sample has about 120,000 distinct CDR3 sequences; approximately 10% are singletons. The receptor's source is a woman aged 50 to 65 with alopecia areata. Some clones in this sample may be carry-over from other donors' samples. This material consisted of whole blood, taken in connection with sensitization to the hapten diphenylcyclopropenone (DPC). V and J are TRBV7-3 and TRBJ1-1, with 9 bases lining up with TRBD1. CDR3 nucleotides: TGTGCCAGCAGCTGGACAGGGGACAACACTGAAGCTTTCTTT. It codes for CASSWTGDNTEAFF.